A selection of T cell receptor beta chains follows, all from one sample in a study of blood T cell repertoires in COVID-19. Repertoires were generated with immunoSEQ multiplex PCR, while TCRdb's copy carries only in-frame clones and drops some. The sample shows about 300,000 clones, 85% of them seen only once. Source material: PBMCs or T cells enriched from blood (not recorded which). The receptors originated from a woman aged 25 to 39 who had been exposed to COVID-19. Each CDR3 is given with its conserved first and last residue. D genes are given only for firm matches. Only some rows state a clone size, as once, few, many or a class for expanded clones.

v_gene	d_gene	j_gene	abundance	CDR3nt	CDR3aa
TRBV5-1	TRBD2	TRBJ2-3	-	TGCGCCAGCGGGTTGGTTAGCGGGACTAACACAGATACGCAGTATTTT	CASGLVSGTNTDTQYF
TRBV4-3	TRBD2	TRBJ2-5	-	TGCGCCAGCAGCCCAAGGTGGCGAGCGGGGGGGCAAGAGACCCAGTACTTC	CASSPRWRAGGQETQYF
TRBV7-3	-	TRBJ1-6	-	TGTGCCAGCAGCCTGAGGGGGAGCTCCTATAATTCACCCCTCCACTTT	CASSLRGSSYNSPLHF
TRBV28	TRBD2	TRBJ2-3	-	TGTGCCAGCAGGGAACCGGGACTAGCAGGAGATACGCAGTATTTT	CASREPGLAGDTQYF
TRBV18	TRBD1	TRBJ1-2	-	TGTGCCAGCGCACTCCGGGACAGGGACGGTGGCTACACCTTC	CASALRDRDGGYTF
TRBV27	-	TRBJ1-2	-	TGTGCCAGCAGCCACATGCGGGGCCCTGGATTCTATGGCTACACCTTC	CASSHMRGPGFYGYTF
TRBV10-3	-	TRBJ1-6	-	TGTGCCATCACCGGAACAGTTAATTCACCCCTCCACTTT	CAITGTVNSPLHF
TRBV28	TRBD2	TRBJ2-5	-	TGTGCCAGCAGACCTAGCGGGGGGGCCAAAGAGACCCAGTACTTC	CASRPSGGAKETQYF
TRBV3-1/TRBV3-2	-	TRBJ1-3	-	TGTGCCAGCAGCCAACTAAACAGGGTTCCTGGAAACACCATATATTTT	CASSQLNRVPGNTIYF
TRBV7-2	-	TRBJ1-2	-	TGTGCCAGCAGCTCCCCACAGGGCAACTATGGCTACACCTTC	CASSSPQGNYGYTF
TRBV15	-	TRBJ1-2	once	TGTGCCACCAGCAGAGATCTACCGGACTATGGCTACACCTTC	CATSRDLPDYGYTF
TRBV6-5	-	TRBJ1-3	-	TGTGCCAGCATCCGCGACACCTCTGGAAACACCATATATTTT	CASIRDTSGNTIYF
TRBV5-1	-	TRBJ2-5	-	TGCGCCAGCAGCGGCGACTCGTTCCTAGAGACCCAGTACTTC	CASSGDSFLETQYF
TRBV27	TRBD2	TRBJ2-2	-	TGTGCCAGCAGTTTCTTACCCGGGACTAGCGGGACAGGTTACTCCGGGGAGCTGTTTTTT	CASSFLPGTSGTGYSGELFF
TRBV6-5	-	TRBJ1-2	once	TGTGCCAGCAGGGAGGGAGGGGGGCCCGGCTATGGCTACACCTTC	CASREGGGPGYGYTF
TRBV19	-	TRBJ2-6	-	TGTGCCAGTAGTATAGACAGGGCTACCTACTCTGGGGCCAACGTCCTGACTTTC	CASSIDRATYSGANVLTF
TRBV7-6	TRBD1	TRBJ1-2	-	TGTGCCAGCAGCCCAGACAGGGGGGTAGGGGGCTACACCTTC	CASSPDRGVGGYTF
TRBV19	-	TRBJ1-1	-	TGTGCCAGTAGTCCTCCCCGGAGTGGGTATTTGAACACTGAAGCTTTCTTT	CASSPPRSGYLNTEAFF
TRBV29-1	-	TRBJ1-1	-	TGCAGCGAGAGACCCGGCGGAGAAGCTTTCTTT	CSERPGGEAFF
TRBV2	TRBD2	TRBJ2-5	-	TGTGCCAGCAGTGAGATAGCGGGGGGGCGAGAGACCCAGTACTTC	CASSEIAGGRETQYF
TRBV5-1	TRBD2	TRBJ2-1	-	TGCGCCAGCAGTCCCCCGGGACTAGCGGAGAATGAGCAGTTCTTC	CASSPPGLAENEQFF
TRBV5-4	TRBD2	TRBJ2-5	-	TGTGCCAGCAGCTTCAAAGCGGGAGGGGAGACCCAGTACTTC	CASSFKAGGETQYF
TRBV7-9	-	TRBJ2-3	once	TGTGCCAGCAGCAAGGGACTGGGCACAGATACGCAGTATTTT	CASSKGLGTDTQYF
TRBV3-1/TRBV3-2	-	TRBJ1-3	-	TGTGCCAGCAGCCCCCGACATAAATCTGGAAACACCATATATTTT	CASSPRHKSGNTIYF